One sample yielded the 8 T cell receptor beta chains listed below, sequenced in a study of shared clonotypes between healthy human individuals. Clones were sequenced by immunoSEQ multiplex PCR, and TCRdb holds only the in-frame ones, with some missing. The sample records about a million clones, approximately 68% being singletons. The material sequenced was memory CD4+ T cells sorted from blood. Subset defined: CD45RA-negative fraction. The source is a man younger than 35 in good health.

J is TRBJ2-1 and V is TRBV5-1; D gene unclear. CDR3 length: 11 amino acids. Germline assignment: CDR1 SGHRS and CDR2 YFSETQ. V shed 4 bases and J shed 10 bases, with 9 bases lying between them. The CDR3 is CASSLSREQFF. The CDR3 DNA sequence: TGCGCCAGCAGCCTATCACGGGAGCAGTTCTTC.

The V gene is TRBV30, the J gene TRBJ1-3; weak D call: TRBD1 (5 bases). The CDR3 totals 14 residues. The V end lost 4 bases, the J end lost 0 bases, and 10 bases lay between the germline ends. Germline V gene data show CDR1 as GTSNPN and CDR2 as SVGIG (reference sequence). CDR3 protein: CAWKGQGSGNTIYF. For the CDR3, the DNA is TGTGCCTGGAAGGGGCAGGGCTCTGGAAACACCATATATTTT.

This clone was recorded once. The chain is built from TRBV19 and TRBJ2-1; possibly TRBD1 for D (6 bases). This CDR3 region has 15 residues. The V gene lost 6 bases and the J gene lost 6 bases, with 18 bases spanning the gap. Germline V gene data show CDR1 as LNHDA and CDR2 as SQIVND (reference sequence). CDR3 nucleotide sequence: TGTGCCAGTAGGATCCGGGGCGCCAGGGGCAATGAGCAGTTCTTC. Translating gives CASRIRGARGNEQFF.

This clone was recorded once. This chain uses TRBV4-1 with TRBJ2-5; the D gene could be TRBD1 or TRBD2 (5 bases each). CDR3 length: 14 amino acids. CDR1 MGHRA and CDR2 YSYEKL come from the germline V gene. Trimming cost V 5 bases and J 5 bases, with 15 bases left between them. The CDR3 nucleotides are TGCGCCAGCAGCGATGGGGGACGCCGGGAGACCCAGTACTTC. Its protein is CASSDGGRRETQYF.

This sequence joins TRBV5-1 and TRBJ2-3; the match to TRBD2 covers 10 bases. CDR3 length: 17 residues. The trim removed 3 bases at V and 1 base at J, leaving 8 bases unmatched. From germline, CDR1 is SGHRS and CDR2 YFSETQ. CDR3 DNA: TGCGCCAGCAGCTGGGCGGCTAGCGGGAGAGGCACAGATACGCAGTATTTT. Protein: CASSWAASGRGTDTQYF.

The chain carries TRBV5-1 and TRBJ2-3; 7 bases match TRBD1. Trimming cost V 0 bases and J 1 base; bases outside gene matches: 11. This CDR3 is 18 amino acids long. From germline, CDR1 is SGHRS and CDR2 YFSETQ. The DNA of the CDR3 is TGCGCCAGCAGCTTGGCTAACAGGGGACCGTCCCGCACAGATACGCAGTATTTT. Amino acid sequence: CASSLANRGPSRTDTQYF.

This chain joins TRBV6-1 and TRBJ1-6; no clear D gene. CDR1 and CDR2 (germline): MNHNS, SASEGT. V lost 5 bases and J 9 bases, leaving 14 bases between the germline ends. This CDR3 is 14 amino acids long. The CDR3 is CASSSWISGSPLHF. DNA for the CDR3: TGTGCCAGCAGTTCATGGATTTCGGGTTCACCCCTCCACTTT.

V and J are TRBV5-6 and TRBJ1-2, with D uncertain. Between the trimmed V and J ends, which lost 5 bases and 4 bases, there was a span of 21 bases. The CDR3 is 16 residues long. Germline V gene sequence: CDR1 SGHDT, CDR2 YYEEEE. CDR3 sequence reads: CASSHLDQKGLYGYTF. The CDR3 coding sequence is TGTGCCAGCAGTCATCTGGACCAGAAAGGTCTCTATGGCTACACCTTC.